These 23 T cell receptor beta chains came from one sample sequenced in a study of blood T cell repertoires in COVID-19. The table came from immunoSEQ multiplex PCR; TCRdb's copy has only in-frame clones and leaves some out. Among some 180,000 clones listed, under 85% were seen once. The sample taken for sequencing was peripheral blood. Receptors originate from a human donor in a cohort sampled during active COVID-19.

This chain links TRBV6-6 with TRBJ1-5; 10 positions match TRBD1. CDR3 length: 16 residues. J gave up 0 bases and V 4 bases, and 3 bases lay outside the gene matches. Germline CDR1 MNHNY, CDR2 SVGAGI (reference sequence). The CDR3 DNA sequence: TGTGCCAGCAGTTCGACAGGGGGCTCTAGCAATCAGCCCCAGCATTTT. This encodes CASSSTGGSSNQPQHF.

V usage is TRBV6-5 and J usage is TRBJ1-3, with 9 bases lining up with TRBD1. The CDR3 length is 15 residues. V lost 5 bases to trimming and J lost 3 bases; unmatched junction nucleotides: 5. The germline gives CDR1 MNHEY, CDR2 SVGAGI. CDR3 loop: CASSPQGAIGNTIYF. The CDR3 DNA follows: TGTGCCAGCAGTCCACAGGGGGCTATTGGAAACACCATATATTTT.

V and J are TRBV19 and TRBJ1-6; 7 nucleotides align to TRBD1. The germline gives CDR1 LNHDA, CDR2 SQIVND (reference sequence). The CDR3 contains 16 residues. J gave up 8 bases and V 7 bases, and 14 bases lay outside the gene matches. CDR3 nucleotides: TGTGCCAGTACCCCCCGTCGGGACAGCGGCGATTCACCCCTCCACTTT. Its translation is CASTPRRDSGDSPLHF.

The V call is TRBV5-6, the J call TRBJ1-6; 12 bases match TRBD1. CDR1 is SGHDT and CDR2 is YYEEEE in the germline V gene. The trim removed 4 bases at V and 0 bases at J, leaving 5 bases unmatched. The length of the CDR3 is 18 residues. In nucleotides, the CDR3 is TGTGCCAGCAGCCTGAGGGACAGGGGGCCCTCCTATAATTCACCCCTCCACTTT. It translates to CASSLRDRGPSYNSPLHF.

This clone was seen only once. The chain has TRBV13 and TRBJ2-2, with D hard to call. Trimming pared 8 bases from V and 1 base from J, leaving 8 bases between. The CDR3 runs to 13 residues. Germline V gives CDR1 PRHDT, CDR2 FYEKMQ (reference sequence). DNA for the CDR3: TGTGCCAGCCAACCGGGGAACACCGGGGAGCTGTTTTTT. It encodes CASQPGNTGELFF.

The chain joins TRBV29-1 to TRBJ2-2, with 7 nucleotides matching TRBD1. The junction had 16 bases not matched to a gene; V was cut back by 7 bases and J by 8 bases. Per the germline V gene, CDR1 is SQVTM and CDR2 is ANQGSEA. CDR3 length equals 15 residues. DNA of the CDR3: TGCAGCGGAAGGGGGCCGGACGGAAAGACTGGGGAGCTGTTTTTT. Protein sequence: CSGRGPDGKTGELFF.

The chain employs TRBV5-1 and TRBJ2-1; 10 positions match TRBD2. In germline, CDR1 is SGHRS, CDR2 YFSETQ. The trim removed 0 bases at V and 9 bases at J, leaving 12 bases unmatched. The CDR3 sequence is 17 residues long. DNA of the CDR3: TGCGCCAGCAGCTTGGCCCCGAGCGGGGGGGCCAGCGCTGAGCAGTTCTTC. The encoded protein is CASSLAPSGGASAEQFF.

The chain uses TRBV2 and TRBJ2-1, with TRBD2 matching 13 bases. The CDR3 is 15 amino acids. V shed 5 bases and J 6 bases; nucleotides not matched to a gene: 4. The germline CDR1 and CDR2 sequences are SNHLY and FYNNEI. The CDR3 sequence: CASSPWTSGGNEQFF. The CDR3 bases are TGTGCCAGCAGTCCCTGGACTAGCGGGGGCAATGAGCAGTTCTTC.

V usage is TRBV7-9 and J usage is TRBJ1-2; D remains unclear. V lost 5 bases, J lost 0 bases, and 16 bases lay in between. From germline, CDR1 is SEHNR and CDR2 FQNEAQ (reference sequence). There are 16 residues in the CDR3. DNA of the CDR3: TGTGCCAGCAGCCCTTCTGGCGGGGATTCTAACTATGGCTACACCTTC. Its translation: CASSPSGGDSNYGYTF.

The chain recombines TRBV4-1 with TRBJ2-7; 7 nucleotides align to TRBD2. Germline lookup yields CDR1 MGHRA and CDR2 YSYEKL. The CDR3 is 17 residues long. Trimming removed 1 base from V and 0 bases from J; junction bases left unmatched: 9. CDR3 DNA: TGCGCCAGCAGCCAAGTGGTCGCGGGGGAGAGCTCCTACGAGCAGTACTTC. Its translation: CASSQVVAGESSYEQYF.

The V call is TRBV12-3 or TRBV12-4, the J call TRBJ2-7; D perhaps matches TRBD1 (6 bases). Deletions cut 5 bases from V and 3 bases from J, with 11 bases between. This CDR3 is built from 13 residues. The CDR3, as DNA: TGTGCCAGCAGTACGACAGGACTCTACGAGCAGTACTTC. It translates to CASSTTGLYEQYF.

The CDR3 DNA sequence: TGTGCCAGCAGCGCGACAGGGGAACGGGGCTACACCTTC. This translates into CASSATGERGYTF. This chain uses TRBV5-4 with TRBJ1-2; 8 bases match TRBD1. With 4 bases clipped from V and 8 bases from J, the junction kept 7 bases outside the gene matches. The CDR3 extends over 13 amino acids. Germline CDR1 reads SGHNT; CDR2 reads YYREEE (reference sequence).

This chain links TRBV7-9 with TRBJ1-1; the match to TRBD1 covers 7 bases. The CDR3 length is 14 residues. From germline, CDR1 is SEHNR and CDR2 FQNEAQ (reference sequence). Trimming took 5 bases from V and 4 from J; bases not matched to a gene: 7. DNA for the CDR3: TGTGCCAGCAGCCCCTGGACAGGAAGCACTGAAGCTTTCTTT. Its translation is CASSPWTGSTEAFF.

CDR3 loop: CASSQDVGLAGTDTQYF. The DNA for the CDR3 is TGTGCCAGCAGCCAAGATGTGGGACTAGCGGGTACAGATACGCAGTATTTT. This chain joins TRBV3-1 (or the pseudogene TRBV3-2) and TRBJ2-3, with TRBD2 identical over 12 bases. The CDR3 consists of 17 residues. The V gene end was trimmed by 0 bases and the J gene end by 3 bases; junction bases not matched to a gene: 4. Germline V gene data show CDR1 as LGHDT and CDR2 as YNNKEL (reference sequence).

The chain joins TRBV9 to TRBJ1-2; maybe TRBD1 (6 bases). There are 15 residues in the CDR3. The germline CDR1 and CDR2 sequences are SGDLS and YYNGEE. V was trimmed by 3 bases and J by 4 bases, leaving 16 bases between them. The CDR3 DNA reads as TGTGCCAGCAGCGCCCTGGACAGCCGAGCCTATGGCTACACCTTC. Its protein is CASSALDSRAYGYTF.

The genes are TRBV29-1 and TRBJ1-2; D not resolved. Per the germline V gene, CDR1 is SQVTM and CDR2 is ANQGSEA. V lost 0 bases and J 8 bases, leaving 13 bases between the germline ends. The CDR3 loop spans 13 amino acids. The CDR3 DNA reads TGCAGCGTTGAAGAACGAACAGAACCCGGCTACACCTTC. Translation: CSVEERTEPGYTF. The full variable domain, in which reference TRBV29-1 and TRBJ1-2 provide the parts outside the CDR3, is SAVISQKPSRDICQRGTSLTIQCQVDSQVTMMFWYRQQPGQSLTLIATANQGSEATYESGFVIDKFPISRPNLTFSTLTVSNMSPEDSSIYLCSVEERTEPGYTFGSGTRLTVV.

This clone was seen only once. The J gene is TRBJ1-4, the V gene TRBV19; 8 bases are a match to TRBD1. Germline-derived CDR1 and CDR2 are LNHDA and SQIVND (reference sequence). The CDR3 sequence is 14 residues long. Germline trimming cut 8 bases from V and 5 bases from J; bases unmatched to any gene: 7. CDR3 DNA sequence: TGTGCCAGTGGTGACAGGGGTAAGAATGAAAAACTGTTTTTT. Translated: CASGDRGKNEKLFF.

The chain has TRBV19 and TRBJ1-6; TRBD1 might be the D (5 bases). Germline CDR1 reads LNHDA; CDR2 reads SQIVND (reference sequence). The CDR3 covers 16 residues. V was pared by 4 bases and J by 7 bases, with 17 bases between. DNA of the CDR3: TGTGCCAGTAGTACGGACATACTCGGCGGCAATTCACCCCTCCACTTT. The encoded protein is CASSTDILGGNSPLHF.

This clone occurred once. This chain uses TRBV5-4 with TRBJ1-4, with 8 positions matching TRBD1. The germline V gene encodes CDR1 SGHNT and CDR2 YYREEE (reference sequence). V was clipped by 4 bases and J by 6 bases; unmatched bases: 2. This CDR3 region has 13 residues. The CDR3: CASSTGQDEKLFF. For the CDR3, the DNA is TGTGCCAGCAGCACGGGACAGGATGAAAAACTGTTTTTT. Complete variable domain (other parts from reference TRBV5-4 and TRBJ1-4): ETGVTQSPTHLIKTRGQQVTLRCSSQSGHNTVSWYQQALGQGPQFIFQYYREEENGRGNFPPRFSGLQFPNYSSELNVNALELDDSALYLCASSTGQDEKLFFGSGTQLSVL.

This clone was found a few times. The same CDR3 also results from other DNA sequences found in this sample. This chain uses TRBV4-2 with TRBJ1-6; 7 bases are a match to TRBD1. J lost 6 bases, V lost 3 bases, and 5 bases had no gene match. The CDR3 totals 15 residues. Germline V CDR1 and CDR2: LGHNA, YNFKEQ. The DNA for the CDR3 is TGTGCCAGCAGCCACGCCCGGGACAGTAATTCACCCCTCCACTTT. The encoded protein is CASSHARDSNSPLHF.

CDR3: CASSATGTYEQYF. The CDR3 DNA follows: TGTGCCAGCAGTGCGACCGGGACCTACGAGCAGTACTTC. V and J are TRBV2 and TRBJ2-7; TRBD2 might be the D (5 bases). Trimming cost V 4 bases and J 2 bases, with 9 bases left between them. Germline CDR1 SNHLY, CDR2 FYNNEI. The CDR3 has 13 amino acids.

The chain carries TRBV7-9 and TRBJ2-1; 10 bases map to TRBD1. CDR1 and CDR2 from the germline V gene are SEHNR and FQNEAQ (reference sequence). The ends lost 8 bases at V and 8 bases at J; junction bases unmatched: 6. CDR3 length: 13 residues. For the CDR3, the DNA is TGTGCCAGCCGGGACAGGGGATTCGATGAGCAGTTCTTC. Amino acids: CASRDRGFDEQFF.

The rearrangement links TRBV9 to TRBJ1-3, with a weak D call TRBD1 (6 bases). Germline values: CDR1 SGDLS, CDR2 YYNGEE. V was cut by 4 bases and J by 3 bases, with 14 bases left in between. The CDR3 is 15 residues long. The CDR3 DNA reads TGTGCCAGCAGCCCCACAACAGGGCATGGAAACACCATATATTTT. Its translation is CASSPTTGHGNTIYF.